The present T cell receptor (beta chain) was sequenced within a study of blood T cell repertoires in COVID-19. Libraries were prepared by immunoSEQ multiplex PCR; TCRdb keeps only in-frame clonotypes and omits some of them. Of approximately 120,000 clones listed, about 81% are singletons. Looked up from germline, CDR1 is ENHRY and CDR2 is SYGVKD. V lost 5 bases and J 1 base, leaving 8 bases between the germline ends. This CDR3 has 13 residues. The rearrangement uses TRBV10-3 and TRBJ1-1; unclear D gene. Sequencing was done on a sample of peripheral blood. This TCR was recovered from a man younger than 40 with COVID-19, enrolled during active disease. The CDR3 DNA is TGTGCCATCAGTTATACGGGGAACACTGAAGCTTTCTTT. It encodes CAISYTGNTEAFF.